This T cell receptor beta chain was profiled in a study of blood T cell repertoires in COVID-19. Sequencing used immunoSEQ multiplex PCR; TCRdb keeps in-frame clones, though not all of them. The table shows over 50,000 clones, with roughly 86% occurring only once. Looked up from germline, CDR1 is LNHNV and CDR2 is YYDKDF (reference sequence). Trimming removed 0 bases from V and 3 bases from J; junction bases left unmatched: 3. CDR3 length: 15 amino acids. The genes are TRBV15 and TRBJ2-5, with 8 bases identical to TRBD1. This receptor was identified in a man between 65 and 85 years old with active COVID-19. The sample taken for sequencing was peripheral blood. CDR3 loop: CATSRDSTGEETQYF. The CDR3 DNA is TGTGCCACCAGCAGAGACTCGACAGGGGAAGAGACCCAGTACTTC.